Listed below are T cell receptor beta chains from one sample, sequenced in a study of shared clonotypes between healthy human individuals. The method was immunoSEQ multiplex PCR; TCRdb's version includes in-frame clones alone and lacks a portion of them. The data contain a few hundred thousand clones, about 65% of them singletons. Sequencing was carried out using memory CD4+ T cells sorted from blood. These receptors were obtained from a man under 40 in good health. The CDR3 runs from the conserved cysteine through the conserved F or W. D genes are given only for firm matches. Size is stated for part of the rows, as once, few or many counts, or as a class when the clone is expanded.

CDR3 protein,CDR3 DNA,D gene,J gene,V gene,clone size
CASSRPRLAVAFF,TGTGCCAGCAGTCGACCTCGACTGGCGGTAGCTTTCTTT,NA,TRBJ1-1,TRBV28,once
CASSIPLLAEETQYF,TGTGCCAGCAGCATACCTCTCCTAGCGGAAGAGACCCAGTACTTC,TRBD2,TRBJ2-5,TRBV7-2,once
CATSTRQQETQYF,TGTGCCACCAGCACGAGACAGCAAGAGACCCAGTACTTC,NA,TRBJ2-5,TRBV15,NA
CASSLGGQETQYF,TGTGCCAGCAGCTTAGGGGGCCAAGAGACCCAGTACTTC,NA,TRBJ2-5,TRBV11-2,NA
CASSPRDRPGLRTNTGELFF,TGTGCCAGCAGCCCCCGGGACAGACCAGGCCTCCGCACGAACACCGGGGAGCTGTTTTTT,NA,TRBJ2-2,TRBV12-1,NA
CASGGLNYGYTF,TGTGCCAGCGGAGGGCTTAACTATGGCTACACCTTC,NA,TRBJ1-2,TRBV10-3,NA
CASTPMGSTDTQYF,TGTGCCAGCACCCCCATGGGAAGCACAGATACGCAGTATTTT,NA,TRBJ2-3,TRBV6-6,NA
CASIRDRGWADTQYF,TGTGCCAGCATCCGGGACAGGGGGTGGGCAGATACGCAGTATTTT,TRBD1,TRBJ2-3,TRBV2,NA
CATGGQGFSWGSYNEQFF,TGTGCCACCGGGGGACAGGGGTTCAGTTGGGGCTCCTACAATGAGCAGTTCTTC,TRBD1,TRBJ2-1,TRBV10-3,NA
CASRDTGSSYEQYF,TGTGCCAGCAGAGATACAGGGAGCTCCTACGAGCAGTACTTC,NA,TRBJ2-7,TRBV27,few
CASRVGKSSYEQYF,TGTGCCAGCAGGGTCGGGAAGAGCTCCTACGAGCAGTACTTC,NA,TRBJ2-7,TRBV28,NA
CASSSDGLSGNTIYF,TGTGCCAGCAGCTCGGACGGTCTCTCTGGAAACACCATATATTTT,NA,TRBJ1-3,TRBV11-3,NA
CASSSQWGWLAQETQYF,TGTGCCAGCAGTTCCCAGTGGGGGTGGCTAGCTCAAGAGACCCAGTACTTC,NA,TRBJ2-5,TRBV28,NA
CASSVDGTDTQYF,TGTGCCAGCAGCGTGGACGGCACAGATACGCAGTATTTT,NA,TRBJ2-3,TRBV9,NA
CASSLWWTRPHRRMNTEAFF,TGTGCCAGCAGTTTATGGTGGACAAGGCCCCACCGTAGAATGAACACTGAAGCTTTCTTT,NA,TRBJ1-1,TRBV28,NA
CASSLGGRDTGELFF,TGTGCCAGCAGCTTAGGTGGGAGGGACACCGGGGAGCTGTTTTTT,TRBD2,TRBJ2-2,TRBV5-4,NA
CASSFGGRGEQFF,TGTGCCAGCAGCTTCGGAGGGCGCGGTGAGCAGTTCTTC,NA,TRBJ2-1,TRBV6-1,once
CASSSDPGARPSGANVLTF,TGCGCCAGCAGCTCGGACCCAGGTGCACGGCCCTCTGGGGCCAACGTCCTGACTTTC,NA,TRBJ2-6,TRBV5-1,few
CASSRYRDSYEQYF,TGTGCCAGCTCAAGATACCGGGATTCCTACGAGCAGTACTTC,NA,TRBJ2-7,TRBV18,NA
CASSLQLPGGRGNEQFF,TGCGCCAGCAGCTTGCAACTCCCTGGGGGGCGCGGCAATGAGCAGTTCTTC,NA,TRBJ2-1,TRBV5-1,NA
CASSQSHSEKLFF,TGTGCCAGCAGCCAGTCCCATAGTGAAAAACTGTTTTTT,NA,TRBJ1-4,TRBV27,NA
CASSFMRLLAVHAGYEQYF,TGTGCCAGCAGTTTTATGCGGCTACTAGCGGTCCATGCGGGTTACGAGCAGTACTTC,TRBD2,TRBJ2-7,TRBV28,NA
CASTPNPSGSYEQYF,TGCGCCAGCACCCCGAACCCTAGCGGGAGTTACGAGCAGTACTTC,TRBD2,TRBJ2-7,TRBV4-1,NA
CASSESRSGRGNEQFF,TGCGCCAGCAGTGAGTCAAGAAGCGGGAGGGGCAATGAGCAGTTCTTC,TRBD2,TRBJ2-1,TRBV10-2,NA
CASSLDRVETQYF,TGTGCCAGCAGCTTGGACAGGGTTGAGACCCAGTACTTC,TRBD1,TRBJ2-5,TRBV7-2,NA
CASSLVGGLNTEAFF,TGTGCCAGCAGCTTAGTTGGGGGTTTGAACACTGAAGCTTTCTTT,NA,TRBJ1-1,TRBV7-8,NA